The 22 T cell receptor beta chains below come from one sample, sequenced in a study of T-cell memory formation after mild COVID-19. Each CDR3 protein is one row after TCRdb ran MiXCR on the 5' RACE reads. The table records some 210,000 distinct CDR3 sequences, roughly 10% of them present only once. Specimen: PBMCs or a T cell subset sorted from them (not recorded which). The receptors were sampled from a man aged 18 to 29 who had mild COVID-19 (a few samples of this study predate the infection). Cell type and time point are not known.

This clonotype was recorded at least ten times. The rearrangement links TRBV20-1 to TRBJ2-2; TRBD2 is a possible D gene (5 bases). Trimming cost V 0 bases and J 6 bases, with 14 bases left between them. The CDR3 length is 15 residues. Germline CDR1 and CDR2: DFQATT and SNEGSKA (reference sequence). As DNA, the CDR3 is TGCAGTGCTAGAGATCCGTCCGGGAAGGCCGGGGAGCTGTTTTTT. Translating gives CSARDPSGKAGELFF.

This clonotype was detected a few times. This chain joins TRBV20-1 and TRBJ2-5; D not certain. The CDR3 runs 13 residues. With 2 bases removed from V and 5 bases from J, the gap between germline ends came to 12 bases. The germline gives CDR1 DFQATT, CDR2 SNEGSKA (reference sequence). In DNA form, the CDR3 reads TGCAGTGCTAGAACAGCCTCCCAGGAGACCCAGTACTTC. It is translated as CSARTASQETQYF.

The J gene is TRBJ2-1, the V gene TRBV12-3 or TRBV12-4, with 11 bases identical to TRBD1. V dropped 6 bases and J dropped 15; count of bases not matched to a gene: 7. This CDR3 has 12 residues. The CDR3 protein is CASSTGQGAPFF. CDR3 nucleotide sequence: TGTGCCAGCAGCACCGGACAGGGGGCTCCGTTCTTC.

This clonotype showed up just a few times. A junction boundary mismatches the germline segment, possibly from a read error. In DNA form, the CDR3 reads TGCGCCAGCAGCCAAGGTGGCAGCAATCAGCCCCAGCATTTT. Its translation is CASSQGGSNQPQHF. This rearrangement joins TRBV3-1 to TRBJ1-5; D gene uncertain. The CDR3 length is 14 residues. From germline, CDR1 is LGHDT and CDR2 YNNKEL (reference sequence). Supplemented by reference TRBV3-1 and TRBJ1-5, the full variable domain reads DTAVSQTPKYLVTQMGNDKSIKCEQNLGHDTMYWYKQDSKKFLKIMFSYNNKELIINETVPNRFSPKSPDKAHLNLHINSLELGDSAVYFCASSQGGSNQPQHFGDGTRLSIL.

The V and J genes are TRBV12-3 or TRBV12-4 and TRBJ1-3; D is unresolved. This CDR3 comprises 17 residues. The germline V and J ends were trimmed by 6 bases and 0 bases, with 18 bases remaining between them. This CDR3 is CASSPIGGWGSGNTIYF. Here the CDR3 DNA reads TGTGCCAGCAGCCCCATTGGTGGCTGGGGCTCTGGAAACACCATATATTTT.

At least ten counts were recorded for this clonotype. The rearrangement uses TRBV4-3 and TRBJ2-3; D is possibly TRBD2 (6 bases). CDR3 length: 17 residues. V gave up 2 bases and J gave up 0 bases, with 15 bases separating them. Germline V gives CDR1 LGHNA, CDR2 YSLEER. CDR3 loop: CASSQPGSGASTDTQYF. CDR3 bases: TGCGCCAGCAGCCAACCCGGTAGCGGAGCTAGCACAGATACGCAGTATTTT.

This clonotype was recorded a few times. This may come from a read error, since a much larger clone is one base off. The chain joins TRBV7-2 to TRBJ1-1; no definite D call. CDR3 length equals 13 residues. Trimming took 5 bases from V and 1 from J, leaving 8 bases between them. Per the germline V gene, CDR1 is SGHTA and CDR2 is FQGNSA. CDR3 in DNA: TGTGCCAGCAGCCCGACAAGGAACACTGAAGCTTTCTTT. Translated: CASSPTRNTEAFF. The full variable domain, in which reference TRBV7-2 and TRBJ1-1 provide the parts outside the CDR3, is GAGVSQSPSNKVTEKGKDVELRCDPISGHTALYWYRQSLGQGLEFLIYFQGNSAPDKSGLPSDRFSAERTGGSVSTLTIQRTQQEDSAVYLCASSPTRNTEAFFGQGTRLTVV.

A few counts support this clonotype. The rearrangement joins TRBV6-2 or TRBV6-3 to TRBJ1-6; TRBD1 aligns across 7 bases. This CDR3 is built from 17 residues. CDR1 is MNHEY, CDR2 SVGEGT, per germline. J was trimmed by 7 bases and V by 4 bases; bases with no gene match: 13. CDR3 protein: CASSFRIGTAGNSPLHF. The CDR3 bases are TGTGCCAGCAGTTTTAGAATCGGGACAGCCGGAAATTCACCCCTCCACTTT.

This clonotype was found a few times. The chain couples TRBV7-3 to TRBJ2-5; maybe TRBD1 (6 bases). The CDR3 has 14 amino acids. Trimming removed 1 base at V and 5 bases at J, with 11 bases between. Germline CDR1 and CDR2: SGHTA and FQGTGA. The CDR3 DNA reads as TGTGCCAGCAGCTTAATGGCAGGGGACGAGACCCAGTACTTC. This translates into CASSLMAGDETQYF.

This rearrangement joins TRBV20-1 to TRBJ1-2; D possibly corresponds to TRBD1 (6 bases). Germline values: CDR1 DFQATT, CDR2 SNEGSKA (reference sequence). Trimming took 0 bases from V and 7 from J, leaving 12 bases between them. This CDR3 has 13 amino acids. The CDR3 nucleotides read TGCAGTGCTAGAGATGGGGGGGCAACTGGCTACACCTTC. Encoded protein: CSARDGGATGYTF.

This clonotype was observed many times. CDR3 nucleotide sequence: TGTGCCAGTACCGTTTTGGGCTATGGCTACACCTTC. This sequence encodes CASTVLGYGYTF. The genes are TRBV7-2 and TRBJ1-2; D remains unclear. Trimming removed 9 bases at V and 4 bases at J, with 12 bases between. The CDR3 covers 12 residues. Looked up from germline, CDR1 is SGHTA and CDR2 is FQGNSA. Complete variable domain (other parts from reference TRBV7-2 and TRBJ1-2): GAGVSQSPSNKVTEKGKDVELRCDPISGHTALYWYRQSLGQGLEFLIYFQGNSAPDKSGLPSDRFSAERTGGSVSTLTIQRTQQEDSAVYLCASTVLGYGYTFGSGTRLTVV.

The gene calls are TRBV4-1 and TRBJ2-5; D possibly corresponds to TRBD2 (6 bases). V was shortened by 4 bases and J by 5 bases, with 23 bases between the two germline ends. The CDR3 extends over 17 amino acids. Per germline, CDR1 MGHRA and CDR2 YSYEKL. The CDR3 sequence: CASSPWAVSGVRETQYF. The CDR3 coding sequence is TGCGCCAGCAGCCCGTGGGCAGTCTCGGGGGTGAGGGAGACCCAGTACTTC.

There are a few counts of this clonotype. The chain is built from TRBV6-5 and TRBJ2-3; D is unclear. V dropped 0 bases and J dropped 3 bases, with 7 bases sitting between them. Germline-derived CDR1 and CDR2 are MNHEY and SVGAGI. The CDR3 has 14 residues. The CDR3 nucleotides are TGTGCCAGCAGTTACTCGATATCTACAGATACGCAGTATTTT. It is translated as CASSYSISTDTQYF.

This clonotype appeared many times. This chain connects TRBV20-1 to TRBJ2-3, with D maybe TRBD2 (5 bases). The CDR3 spans 13 residues. V shed 2 bases and J shed 2 bases, with 8 bases lying between them. In germline, CDR1 is DFQATT, CDR2 SNEGSKA (reference sequence). The CDR3, as DNA: TGCAGTGCTAGACCAGCGGCCACAGATACGCAGTATTTT. It encodes CSARPAATDTQYF.

The chain is built from TRBV28 and TRBJ2-7; D possibly uses TRBD1 or TRBD2 (7 bases each). The CDR3 sequence is 16 residues long. Per the germline V gene, CDR1 is MDHEN and CDR2 is SYDVKM. V was pared by 4 bases and J by 3 bases, with 19 bases between. CDR3 in DNA: TGTGCCAGCAGTTCCCCAGGGGGGGCGATCCGCTACGAGCAGTACTTC. Protein sequence: CASSSPGGAIRYEQYF. Together with reference TRBV28 and TRBJ2-7, the CDR3 gives the full variable domain: DVKVTQSSRYLVKRTGEKVFLECVQDMDHENMFWYRQDPGLGLRLIYFSYDVKMKEKGDIPEGYSVSREKKERFSLILESASTNQTSMYLCASSSPGGAIRYEQYFGPGTRLTVT.

This rearrangement joins TRBV20-1 to TRBJ1-2, with TRBD1 matching over 7 bases. The CDR3 totals 11 residues. The germline V gene has CDR1 DFQATT and CDR2 SNEGSKA (reference sequence). The V gene end was trimmed by 6 bases and the J gene end by 5 bases; junction bases not matched to a gene: 3. The CDR3 region has the DNA TGCAGTGCAGAACAGGGGTATGGCTACACCTTC. Residues: CSAEQGYGYTF.

This clonotype was detected only a few times. V is TRBV4-2 and J is TRBJ1-1, with D maybe TRBD1 (6 bases). With 2 bases removed from V and 0 bases from J, the gap between germline ends came to 10 bases. CDR1 is LGHNA and CDR2 is YNFKEQ in the germline V gene. CDR3 size: 15 residues. CDR3 coding DNA: TGTGCCAGCAGCCAATGGGACACCTTGAACACTGAAGCTTTCTTT. Its translation: CASSQWDTLNTEAFF.

This clonotype turned up a few times. The chain is built from TRBV11-2 and TRBJ2-3; the D gene is possibly TRBD2 (6 bases). Germline V gene lookup returns CDR1 SGHAT and CDR2 FQNNGV. This CDR3 comprises 11 residues. V was cut by 10 bases and J by 3 bases, with 8 bases left in between. CDR3 nucleotide sequence: TGTGCCACCGCGGGGACAGATACGCAGTATTTT. This codes for CATAGTDTQYF.

The chain uses TRBV10-3 and TRBJ2-7, with 9 bases fitting TRBD1. Per the germline V gene, CDR1 is ENHRY and CDR2 is SYGVKD. The CDR3 is 16 amino acids. V was pared by 5 bases and J by 6 bases, with 14 bases of the junction left unmatched. DNA for the CDR3: TGTGCCATCAGTAAAAAGGCCCGGGGGACAGGGCCCGAGCAGTACTTC. Protein sequence: CAISKKARGTGPEQYF.

The table lists this clonotype with a few counts. The J gene is TRBJ1-1, the V gene TRBV6-1; D perhaps matches TRBD1 (5 bases). This CDR3 contains 15 residues. Germline V gene lookup returns CDR1 MNHNS and CDR2 SASEGT. With 6 bases removed from V and 7 bases from J, the gap between germline ends came to 21 bases. CDR3 nucleotides: TGTGCCAGCAGAAACCCATACACAGGAGCATTTGAAGCTTTCTTT. Protein product: CASRNPYTGAFEAFF.

This chain links TRBV20-1 with TRBJ2-3, with D possibly being TRBD1 (6 bases). CDR1 and CDR2 from the germline V gene are DFQATT and SNEGSKA (reference sequence). The CDR3 sequence is 14 residues long. Trimming pared 6 bases from V and 0 bases from J, leaving 13 bases between. The CDR3 DNA follows: TGCAGTGCCCCGGGACATACGAGCACAGATACGCAGTATTTT. This sequence encodes CSAPGHTSTDTQYF.

V gene TRBV5-1 combines with J gene TRBJ1-5, with 9 bases fitting TRBD1. Germline lookup yields CDR1 SGHRS and CDR2 YFSETQ. The CDR3 sequence is 15 residues long. V was pared by 4 bases and J by 4 bases, with 6 bases of the junction left unmatched. The CDR3 loop is CASSPDGQGNQPQHF. The DNA for the CDR3 is TGCGCCAGCAGCCCGGATGGACAGGGGAATCAGCCCCAGCATTTT.